The clone carrying this T cell receptor beta chain was seen a few times. What it binds is unknown. The data stem from a study of response to subunit inactivated influenza vaccine. Regarding the study as a whole: Authors suggested few new T cells are recruited by each seasonal influenza vaccination.

The CDR3 has 15 amino acids. Germline V lookup: CDR1 SNHLY, CDR2 FYNNEI. The V end lost 7 bases, the J end lost 8 bases, and 20 bases lay between the germline ends. TCRdb recomputed calls from the RT-PCR reads with MiXCR, one row per CDR3 protein. The table lists roughly 160,000 distinct CDR3 sequences, about 11% of them singletons, with 35% to 40% in the top ten. The sample in question was CD8+ T cells sorted from PBMCs, obtained less than 25 months after vaccination. V gene TRBV2 combines with J gene TRBJ1-4; D remains unclear. This sequence originates from a man between 50 and 75 years old who received an inactivated influenza vaccine. DNA for the CDR3: TGTGCCAGCACTCTTAGACCGGGTAGGCGGGAAAAACTGTTTTTT. This codes for CASTLRPGRREKLFF.